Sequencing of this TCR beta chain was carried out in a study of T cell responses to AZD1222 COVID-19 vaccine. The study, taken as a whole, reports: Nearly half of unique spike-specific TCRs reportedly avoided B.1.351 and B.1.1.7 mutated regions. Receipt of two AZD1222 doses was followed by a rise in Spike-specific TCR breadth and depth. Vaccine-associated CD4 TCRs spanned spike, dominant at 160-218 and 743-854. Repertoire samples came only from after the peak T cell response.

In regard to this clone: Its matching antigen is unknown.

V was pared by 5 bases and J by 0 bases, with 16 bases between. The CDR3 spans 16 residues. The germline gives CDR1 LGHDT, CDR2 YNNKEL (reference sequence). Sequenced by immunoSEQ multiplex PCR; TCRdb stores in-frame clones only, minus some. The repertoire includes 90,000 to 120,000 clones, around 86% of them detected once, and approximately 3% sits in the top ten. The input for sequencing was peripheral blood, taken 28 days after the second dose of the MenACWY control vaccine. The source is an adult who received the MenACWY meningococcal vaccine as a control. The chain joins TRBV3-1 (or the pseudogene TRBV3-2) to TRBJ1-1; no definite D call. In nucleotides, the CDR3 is TGTGCCAGCAGCGAAGGAGGGAGGTCCTTGAACACTGAAGCTTTCTTT. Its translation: CASSEGGRSLNTEAFF.